This TCR beta chain was documented in a study of human versus mouse CDR3 diversity and MHC coevolution. Looking at the study overall: Between about 0.6 x 10^7 and 1.6 x 10^7 valid reads came from each sample.

Produced via immunoSEQ multiplex PCR; TCRdb's table is partial and in-frame only. The data show tens of thousands of clones, 80% to 95% seen once. General study findings and limits: On average, humans showed more CDR3 deletions and insertions than mice. About 6 MHC II alleles selected the human T cells.

CDR1 and CDR2 (germline): SNHLY, FYNNEI. J was trimmed by 3 bases and V by 7 bases; bases with no gene match: 6. This CDR3 region has 14 residues. This clone occurred once. What it binds is unknown. What was sequenced was naive CD4+ T cells from blood. Subset meaning: CD45RO-negative CD62L-positive naive CD4 T cells. The receptor's source is a person aged 30-69 years in good health. The J gene is TRBJ1-5, the V gene TRBV2; 7 nucleotides agree with TRBD1. In DNA form, the CDR3 reads TGTGCCAGCAACGAAGGGGGCCCCAATCAGCCCCAGCATTTT. Translated, it gives CASNEGGPNQPQHF.